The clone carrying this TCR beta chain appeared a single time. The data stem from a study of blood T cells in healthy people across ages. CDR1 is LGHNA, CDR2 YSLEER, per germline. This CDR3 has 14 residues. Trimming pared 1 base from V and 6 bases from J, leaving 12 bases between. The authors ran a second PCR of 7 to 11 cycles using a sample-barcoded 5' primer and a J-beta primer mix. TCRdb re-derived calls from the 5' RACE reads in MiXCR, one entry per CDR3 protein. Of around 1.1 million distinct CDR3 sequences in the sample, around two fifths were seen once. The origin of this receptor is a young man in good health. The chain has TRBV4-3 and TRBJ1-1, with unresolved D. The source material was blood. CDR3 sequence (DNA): TGCGCCAGCAGCCAAGCTTGGTTTAACGCTGAAGCTTTCTTT. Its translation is CASSQAWFNAEAFF.